This T cell receptor (beta chain) came from a study of CD8 T cells in Susac syndrome (dated by TCRdb to between 2019 and 2020). Describing the broader study: Repertoire sequencing was used to test whether CD8+ T cell activation and differentiation in Susac syndrome was antigen driven. What the study reported, not specific to this receptor: The TCR sequencing and HLA analysis was acknowledged to have included a relatively small number of individuals.

High-throughput TCR beta sequencing profiled peripheral blood CD8+ and CD4+ T cells from healthy donors, Susac syndrome patients and multiple sclerosis patients. The healthy donors served as controls matched for age and sex. Bulk CD8+ and CD4+ T cells were purified magnetically by negative isolation, whereas CD8+ TEMRA cells were enriched by FACS. Blood was collected in EDTA tubes and processed within 24 hours, with PBMCs isolated through density gradient centrifugation. PBMCs intended for TCR sequencing were cryopreserved in liquid nitrogen and thawed later in a water bath at 37 degrees C. The sorted or isolated CD4+, CD8+ and CD8+ TEMRA cells had a purity of 90% or higher. Regarding this clonotype: The target of this receptor is not known. No qualities accompany the bases; no much larger clone lies one base away.

From its cysteine to its phenylalanine, the CDR3 spans 13 amino acids. The kept DNA is CDR3 alone, 39 bases in frame from the first base. Looking up the germline V gene yields CDR1 SGHTA and CDR2 FQGNSA. Relative to germline, V is 5 bases shorter and J is 4 bases shorter, with 10 bases between their ends. RNA was extracted using the RNeasy kit, and roughly 0.45 to 1 microgram was reverse transcribed with random hexamers. TCR beta CDR3 regions were amplified with the immunoSEQ multiplex PCR assay covering 54 Vbeta and 13 Jbeta segments. To correct PCR amplification bias, a synthetic template baseline was used for both primer optimization and computational correction. In the source study's methods: Only productive sequences were kept, with reads annotated to V, D and J genes according to IMGT and analyzed in immunoSEQ Analyzer. Clonality was computed as one minus Shannon entropy normalized by log2 of the number of productive unique sequences. Public and private clones were assessed among the 100 most prevalent clones of each patient and control. Clones were defined as Susac-specific if absent from the healthy and MS cohorts, from 1052 published viral clones and from other ImmuneACCESS disease sequences. TCRdb redid the processing of the public reads, applying fastp at Q25 and MiXCR, and retained in-frame beta chains. Each entry is one CDR3 protein sequence, shown with its most common DNA and genes. These V and J calls derive from TCRdb rather than the authors' analysis. Recorded for this sample are some 120,000 distinct CDR3 sequences; 90% to 95% of them occurred a single time. Around 0.12% of the sample goes to the ten largest clones.

The sequenced sample consisted of CD4+ T cells from PBMCs. This chain joins TRBV7-2 to TRBJ2-3; TRBD1 is a possible D gene, resting on 5 matching bases. This receptor was obtained from a human donor in good health. CDR3 sequence: CASSTTVPDTQYF. The DNA sequence is given as TGTGCCAGCAGCACGACAGTCCCAGATACGCAGTATTTT.